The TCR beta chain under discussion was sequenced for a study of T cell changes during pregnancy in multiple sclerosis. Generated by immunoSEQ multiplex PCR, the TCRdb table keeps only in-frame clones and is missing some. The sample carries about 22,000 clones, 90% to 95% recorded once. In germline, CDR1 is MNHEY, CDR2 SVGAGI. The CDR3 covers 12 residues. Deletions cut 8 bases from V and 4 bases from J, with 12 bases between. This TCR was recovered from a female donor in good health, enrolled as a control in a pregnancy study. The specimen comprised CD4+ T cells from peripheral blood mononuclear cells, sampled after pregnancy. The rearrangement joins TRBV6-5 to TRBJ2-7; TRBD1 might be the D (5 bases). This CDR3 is CASGVGQYEQYF. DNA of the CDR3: TGTGCCAGCGGGGTGGGGCAATACGAGCAGTACTTC.